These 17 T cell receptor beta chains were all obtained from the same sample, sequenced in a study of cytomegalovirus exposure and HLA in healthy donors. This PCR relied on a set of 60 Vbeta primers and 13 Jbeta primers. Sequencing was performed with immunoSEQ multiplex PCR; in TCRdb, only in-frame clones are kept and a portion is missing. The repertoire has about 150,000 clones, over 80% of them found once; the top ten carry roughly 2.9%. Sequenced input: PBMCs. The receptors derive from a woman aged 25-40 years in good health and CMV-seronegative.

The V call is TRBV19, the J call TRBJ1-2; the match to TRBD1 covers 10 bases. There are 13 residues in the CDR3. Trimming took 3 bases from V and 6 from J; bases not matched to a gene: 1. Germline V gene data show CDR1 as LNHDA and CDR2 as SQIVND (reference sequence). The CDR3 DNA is TGTGCCAGTAGTATCGGGACAGGGGATGGCTACACCTTC. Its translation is CASSIGTGDGYTF.

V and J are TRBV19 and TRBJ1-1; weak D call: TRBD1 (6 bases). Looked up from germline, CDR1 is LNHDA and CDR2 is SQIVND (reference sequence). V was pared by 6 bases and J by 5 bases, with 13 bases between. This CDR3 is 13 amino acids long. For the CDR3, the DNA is TGTGCCAGTAGGATACAGGGAGGGACTGAAGCTTTCTTT. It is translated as CASRIQGGTEAFF. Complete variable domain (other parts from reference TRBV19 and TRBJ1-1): DGGITQSPKYLFRKEGQNVTLSCEQNLNHDAMYWYRQDPGQGLRLIYYSQIVNDFQKGDIAEGYSVSREKKESFPLTVTSAQKNPTAFYLCASRIQGGTEAFFGQGTRLTVV.

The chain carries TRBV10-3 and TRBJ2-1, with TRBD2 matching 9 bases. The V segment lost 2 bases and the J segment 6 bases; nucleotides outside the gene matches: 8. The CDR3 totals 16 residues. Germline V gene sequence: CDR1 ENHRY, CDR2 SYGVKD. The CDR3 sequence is CAISEQGGRALNEQFF. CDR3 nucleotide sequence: TGTGCCATCAGTGAGCAAGGCGGGAGGGCCCTCAATGAGCAGTTCTTC.

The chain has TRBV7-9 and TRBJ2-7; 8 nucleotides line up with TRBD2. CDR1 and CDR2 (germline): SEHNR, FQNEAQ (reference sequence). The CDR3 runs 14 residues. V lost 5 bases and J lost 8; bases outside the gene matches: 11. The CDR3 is CASSPPGLVPKQYF. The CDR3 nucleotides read TGTGCCAGCAGCCCTCCGGGACTAGTCCCCAAGCAGTACTTC.

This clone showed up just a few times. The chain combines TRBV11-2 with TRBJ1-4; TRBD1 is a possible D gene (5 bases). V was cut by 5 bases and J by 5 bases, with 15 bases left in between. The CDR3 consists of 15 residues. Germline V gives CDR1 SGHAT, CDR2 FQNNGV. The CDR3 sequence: CASSTRGGWNEKLFF. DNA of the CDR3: TGTGCCAGCAGCACCCGCGGGGGATGGAATGAAAAACTGTTTTTT.

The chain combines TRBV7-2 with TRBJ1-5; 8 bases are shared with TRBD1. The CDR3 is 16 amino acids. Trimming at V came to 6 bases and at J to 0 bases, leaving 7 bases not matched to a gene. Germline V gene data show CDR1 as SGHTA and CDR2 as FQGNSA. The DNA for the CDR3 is TGTGCCAGCAGTTGGACAGGGATCAATAGCAATCAGCCCCAGCATTTT. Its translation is CASSWTGINSNQPQHF.

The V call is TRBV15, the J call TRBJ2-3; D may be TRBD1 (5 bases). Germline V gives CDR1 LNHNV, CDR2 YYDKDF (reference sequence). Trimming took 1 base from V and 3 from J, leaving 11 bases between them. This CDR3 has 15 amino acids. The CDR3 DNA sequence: TGTGCCACCAGCAGAGCGCAGGGCCAAACAGATACGCAGTATTTT. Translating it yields CATSRAQGQTDTQYF.

The CDR3 DNA reads as TGTGCCAGCAGTTACGCCGGTCGGGGAGTCTATGGCTACACCTTC. It specifies CASSYAGRGVYGYTF. V usage is TRBV6-5 and J usage is TRBJ1-2; unclear D gene. The CDR3 has 15 residues. The ends were cut back, 2 bases at V and 4 bases at J, with 14 bases in the middle. Germline V gene data show CDR1 as MNHEY and CDR2 as SVGAGI.

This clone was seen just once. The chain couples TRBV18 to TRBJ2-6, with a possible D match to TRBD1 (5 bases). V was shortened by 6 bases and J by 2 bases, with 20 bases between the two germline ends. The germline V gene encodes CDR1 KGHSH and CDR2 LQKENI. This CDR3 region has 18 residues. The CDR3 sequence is CASSNAPQTGPGANVLTF. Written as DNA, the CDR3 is TGTGCCAGCTCCAACGCCCCGCAAACAGGACCTGGGGCCAACGTCCTGACTTTC. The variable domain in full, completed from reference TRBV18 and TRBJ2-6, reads NAGVMQNPRHLVRRRGQEARLRCSPMKGHSHVYWYRQLPEEGLKFMVYLQKENIIDESGMPKERFSAEFPKEGPSILRIQQVVRGDSAAYFCASSNAPQTGPGANVLTFGAGSRLTVL.

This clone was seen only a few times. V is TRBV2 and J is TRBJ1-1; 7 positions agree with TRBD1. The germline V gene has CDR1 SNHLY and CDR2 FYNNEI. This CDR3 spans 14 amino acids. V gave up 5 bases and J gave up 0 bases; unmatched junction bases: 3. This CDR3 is CASSPDRVNTEAFF. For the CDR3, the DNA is TGTGCCAGCAGTCCCGACAGGGTGAACACTGAAGCTTTCTTT.

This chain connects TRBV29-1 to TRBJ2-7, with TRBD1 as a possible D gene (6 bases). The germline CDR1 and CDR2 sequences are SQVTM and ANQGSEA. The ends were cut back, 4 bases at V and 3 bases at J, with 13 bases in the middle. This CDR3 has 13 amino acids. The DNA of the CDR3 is TGCAGCGTTGTACGGGACACCGGCTACGAGCAGTACTTC. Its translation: CSVVRDTGYEQYF.

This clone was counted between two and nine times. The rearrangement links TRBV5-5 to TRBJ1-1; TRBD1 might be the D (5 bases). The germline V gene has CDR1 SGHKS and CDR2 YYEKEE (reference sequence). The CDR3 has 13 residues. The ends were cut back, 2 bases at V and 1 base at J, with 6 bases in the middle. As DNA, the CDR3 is TGTGCCAGCAGCTTTAGGGGGAACACTGAAGCTTTCTTT. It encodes CASSFRGNTEAFF. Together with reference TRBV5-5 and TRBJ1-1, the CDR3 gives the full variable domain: DAGVTQSPTHLIKTRGQQVTLRCSPISGHKSVSWYQQVLGQGPQFIFQYYEKEERGRGNFPDRFSARQFPNYSSELNVNALLLGDSALYLCASSFRGNTEAFFGQGTRLTVV.

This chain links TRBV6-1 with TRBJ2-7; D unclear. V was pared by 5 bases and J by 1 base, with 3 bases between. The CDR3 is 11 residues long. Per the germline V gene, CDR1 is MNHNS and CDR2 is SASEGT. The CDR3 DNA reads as TGTGCCAGCAGTCGGTCCTACGAGCAGTACTTC. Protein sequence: CASSRSYEQYF.

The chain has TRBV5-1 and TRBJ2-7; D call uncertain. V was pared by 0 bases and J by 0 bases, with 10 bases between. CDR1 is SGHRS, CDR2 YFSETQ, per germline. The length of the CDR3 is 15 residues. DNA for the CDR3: TGCGCCAGCAGCTTGGGGCCGAGGTACTCCTACGAGCAGTACTTC. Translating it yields CASSLGPRYSYEQYF.

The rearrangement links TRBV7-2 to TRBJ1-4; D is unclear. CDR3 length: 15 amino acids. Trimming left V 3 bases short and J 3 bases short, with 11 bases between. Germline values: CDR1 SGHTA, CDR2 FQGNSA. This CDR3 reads CASSLEPGSNEKLFF. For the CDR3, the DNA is TGTGCCAGCAGCTTGGAACCGGGATCTAATGAAAAACTGTTTTTT.

CDR3 residues: CASSYISGRGELFF. CDR3 DNA: TGTGCCAGCAGCTACATCAGCGGGAGAGGGGAGCTGTTTTTT. The rearrangement links TRBV11-3 to TRBJ2-2; TRBD2 matches at 8 bases. From germline, CDR1 is SGHNT and CDR2 YENEEA. The junction had 6 bases not matched to a gene; V was cut back by 4 bases and J by 8 bases. The CDR3 loop spans 14 amino acids. The full variable domain, rest sourced from reference TRBV11-3 and TRBJ2-2, is EAGVVQSPRYKIIEKKQPVAFWCNPISGHNTLYWYLQNLGQGPELLIRYENEEAVDDSQLPKDRFSAERLKGVDSTLKIQPAELGDSAVYLCASSYISGRGELFFGEGSRLTVL.

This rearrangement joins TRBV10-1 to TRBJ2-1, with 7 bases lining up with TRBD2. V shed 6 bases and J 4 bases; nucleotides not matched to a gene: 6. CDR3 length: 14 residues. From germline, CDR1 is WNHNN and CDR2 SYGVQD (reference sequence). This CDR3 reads CASRASGDYNEQFF. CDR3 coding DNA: TGCGCCAGCAGGGCTAGCGGTGATTACAATGAGCAGTTCTTC.